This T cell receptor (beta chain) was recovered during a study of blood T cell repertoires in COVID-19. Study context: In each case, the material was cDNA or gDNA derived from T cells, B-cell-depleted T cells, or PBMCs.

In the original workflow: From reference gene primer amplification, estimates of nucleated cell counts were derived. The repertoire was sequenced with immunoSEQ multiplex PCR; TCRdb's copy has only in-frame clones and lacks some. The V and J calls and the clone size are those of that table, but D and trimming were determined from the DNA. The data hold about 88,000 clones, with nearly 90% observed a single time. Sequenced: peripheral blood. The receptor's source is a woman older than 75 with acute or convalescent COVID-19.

This CDR3 reads CASSLNGGAGTDTQYF. The CDR3 DNA reads as TGTGCCAGCAGCTTAAACGGGGGGGCTGGGACAGATACGCAGTATTTT. This chain connects TRBV11-2 to TRBJ2-3; 8 positions agree with TRBD2. Germline V gene data show CDR1 as SGHAT and CDR2 as FQNNGV. The CDR3 extends over 16 amino acids. V shed 2 bases, J shed 3 bases, and the junction held 7 bases outside the gene matches.